Presented here are 21 T cell receptor beta chains from one specimen sequenced in a study of cytomegalovirus exposure and HLA in healthy donors (TCRdb year 2017). Library method: the immunoSEQ multiplex PCR assay. TCRdb re-hosts the immuneACCESS table, in-frame sequences only. Its copies lack some clones; in the studies checked, an unresolved V gene accounts for under half of them, and the cause for the rest is not known. The sample table holds 100,000 to 150,000 clones, of which 89% were seen once. About 1.1% of the sample belongs to the ten largest clones. Sequenced input: PBMCs. The receptors originated from a woman younger than 30 in good health and CMV-seronegative.

The chain joins TRBV6-1 to TRBJ1-1; TRBD1 matches at 8 bases. From germline, CDR1 is MNHNS and CDR2 SASEGT. J lost 6 bases, V lost 3 bases, and 9 bases had no gene match. The CDR3 contains 15 residues. As DNA, the CDR3 is TGTGCCAGCAGTGATCCGGGACAGGTTGTGGCTGAAGCTTTCTTT. This codes for CASSDPGQVVAEAFF.

J is TRBJ2-1 and V is TRBV29-1; tentatively, D is TRBD1 (5 bases). With 5 bases removed from V and 6 bases from J, the gap between germline ends came to 8 bases. The CDR3 runs 11 residues. Looked up from germline, CDR1 is SQVTM and CDR2 is ANQGSEA. CDR3 nucleotide sequence: TGCAGCGTTCCAGGGATCAATGAGCAGTTCTTC. This gives the protein CSVPGINEQFF.

The genes are TRBV7-2 and TRBJ2-7; the match to TRBD2 covers 10 bases. Germline V gives CDR1 SGHTA, CDR2 FQGNSA. Unmatched junction bases numbered 9, after V lost 1 base and J lost 3 bases. The CDR3 totals 17 residues. CDR3 DNA: TGTGCCAGCAGCTTAGATGCGGGACTAGCGACCCACTACGAGCAGTACTTC. This gives the protein CASSLDAGLATHYEQYF.

The V and J genes are TRBV19 and TRBJ2-6, with 11 bases fitting TRBD2. The V gene end was trimmed by 8 bases and the J gene end by 0 bases; junction bases not matched to a gene: 6. The CDR3 runs to 17 residues. CDR1 and CDR2 (germline): LNHDA, SQIVND (reference sequence). CDR3 in amino acids: CASALTSGISGANVLTF. DNA for the CDR3: TGTGCCAGTGCACTGACTAGCGGGATCTCTGGGGCCAACGTCCTGACTTTC.

Only a few counts were recorded for this clone. This rearrangement joins TRBV5-5 to TRBJ2-7; the match to TRBD2 covers 7 bases. CDR1 is SGHKS, CDR2 YYEKEE, per germline (reference sequence). The CDR3 is 13 residues long. Germline trimming cut 4 bases from V and 5 bases from J; bases unmatched to any gene: 6. CDR3 amino acids: CASSHGGGDEQYV. The CDR3 region has the DNA TGTGCCAGCAGCCACGGGGGAGGGGACGAGCAGTACGTC.

V usage is TRBV7-6 and J usage is TRBJ2-1, with 7 bases aligning to TRBD2. Unmatched junction bases numbered 8, after V lost 8 bases and J lost 7 bases. The CDR3 covers 13 residues. Germline V gene lookup returns CDR1 SGHVS and CDR2 FNYEAQ. CDR3 nucleotides: TGTGCCAGCGAAGGACTAGTGGGAAATGAGCAGTTCTTC. It codes for CASEGLVGNEQFF.

The J gene is TRBJ2-1, the V gene TRBV5-1, with 9 positions matching TRBD1. Germline V gene sequence: CDR1 SGHRS, CDR2 YFSETQ. This CDR3 spans 14 amino acids. V shed 2 bases, J shed 10 bases, and the junction held 7 bases outside the gene matches. The CDR3 region is CASSFAGQGGEQFF. The DNA for the CDR3 is TGCGCCAGCAGCTTCGCGGGACAGGGAGGAGAGCAGTTCTTC.

The rearrangement joins TRBV7-6 to TRBJ2-1, with 13 bases fitting TRBD2. The V and J ends lost 0 bases and 7 bases, in that order; junction bases with no gene match: 9. Per the germline V gene, CDR1 is SGHVS and CDR2 is FNYEAQ. The CDR3 runs 18 residues. This CDR3 reads CASSLAMTSGGPANEQFF. CDR3 nucleotides: TGTGCCAGCAGCTTAGCGATGACTAGCGGGGGGCCGGCAAATGAGCAGTTCTTC.

The chain carries TRBV6-5 and TRBJ1-1; D is undetermined. This CDR3 is 14 amino acids long. With 5 bases removed from V and 1 base from J, the gap between germline ends came to 11 bases. Germline lookup yields CDR1 MNHEY and CDR2 SVGAGI. The CDR3 spells CASSKPSGNTEAFF. The CDR3 nucleotides read TGTGCCAGCAGTAAACCTTCCGGGAACACTGAAGCTTTCTTT.

The chain employs TRBV11-2 and TRBJ2-5, with 11 bases lining up with TRBD2. After removal of 6 bases from V and 5 bases from J, the junction contained 14 bases not matched to a gene. Germline V gene lookup returns CDR1 SGHAT and CDR2 FQNNGV. This CDR3 has 17 amino acids. The CDR3 DNA is TGTGCCAGCAGAACGGGGCTAGCGGGGGGATTGTGGGAGACCCAGTACTTC. Amino acid sequence: CASRTGLAGGLWETQYF.

The J gene is TRBJ2-3, the V gene TRBV19; 10 bases match TRBD2. CDR1 and CDR2 (germline): LNHDA, SQIVND (reference sequence). CDR3 length: 16 residues. Trimming took 5 bases from V and 2 from J; bases not matched to a gene: 7. CDR3: CASSYRLAGDTDTQYF. The DNA for the CDR3 is TGTGCCAGTAGTTATCGACTAGCGGGCGACACAGATACGCAGTATTTT.

J is TRBJ1-2 and V is TRBV28; 9 nucleotides agree with TRBD1. The germline V gene encodes CDR1 MDHEN and CDR2 SYDVKM. After removal of 5 bases from V and 8 bases from J, the junction contained 9 bases not matched to a gene. This CDR3 has 14 residues. The CDR3 bases are TGTGCCAGCAGTAAGGGCCGGGACAGGGACGGCTACACCTTC. It yields the protein CASSKGRDRDGYTF.

This clone was recorded only once. The chain uses TRBV7-6 and TRBJ2-1; D is uncertain. Looked up from germline, CDR1 is SGHVS and CDR2 is FNYEAQ. Trimming cost V 3 bases and J 5 bases, with 8 bases left between them. This CDR3 has 13 amino acids. The CDR3 loop reads CASSFRGNNEQFF. CDR3 bases: TGTGCCAGCAGCTTCCGCGGTAACAATGAGCAGTTCTTC.

As regards this clone: At one of its ends the junction is not consistent with the germline gene, which may arise from a read error. The chain has TRBV10-3 and TRBJ1-5, with a possible D match to TRBD1 (5 bases). Germline lookup yields CDR1 ENHRY and CDR2 SYGVKD. This CDR3 has 14 amino acids. CDR3 sequence reads: CAISVQEFTQPQHF. As DNA, the CDR3 is TGTGCCATAAGTGTACAGGAGTTTACTCAGCCCCAGCATTTT.

The chain couples TRBV6-4 to TRBJ2-2, with TRBD2 as a possible D gene (5 bases). Germline CDR1 reads MRHNA; CDR2 reads SNTAGT. The CDR3 is made up of 14 amino acids. Trimming shortened V by 3 bases and J by 5 bases, and 10 bases separated the two germline ends. CDR3 protein: CASSESGETGELFF. CDR3 bases: TGTGCCAGCAGTGAAAGCGGAGAAACCGGGGAGCTGTTTTTT.

This chain links TRBV4-2 with TRBJ1-6; tentatively, D is TRBD1 (5 bases). The V gene lost 1 base and the J gene lost 4 bases, with 8 bases spanning the gap. This CDR3 region has 15 residues. Germline V gene data show CDR1 as LGHNA and CDR2 as YNFKEQ. CDR3 sequence reads: CASSQGTRYNSPLHF. As DNA, the CDR3 is TGTGCCAGCAGCCAAGGGACACGGTATAATTCACCCCTCCACTTT.

This rearrangement joins TRBV6-5 to TRBJ1-1; D might be TRBD1 (6 bases). The CDR3 has 13 residues. Germline loops: CDR1 MNHEY, CDR2 SVGAGI. This CDR3 is CASRFGGQSEAFF. CDR3 bases: TGTGCGTCCAGATTCGGGGGGCAGTCAGAAGCTTTCTTT.

The chain recombines TRBV14 with TRBJ2-2; D unresolved. CDR1 SGHDN and CDR2 FVKESK come from the germline V gene. CDR3 length equals 14 residues. The V gene lost 4 bases and the J gene lost 2 bases, with 8 bases spanning the gap. The DNA for the CDR3 is TGTGCCAGCAGCCTCCCGGGTAACACCGGGGAGCTGTTTTTT. This translates into CASSLPGNTGELFF. The complete variable domain, with remaining parts taken from reference TRBV14 and TRBJ2-2, reads EAGVTQFPSHSVIEKGQTVTLRCDPISGHDNLYWYRRVMGKEIKFLLHFVKESKQDESGMPNNRFLAERTGGTYSTLKVQPAELEDSGVYFCASSLPGNTGELFFGEGSRLTVL.

This clone was recorded once. The V and J genes are TRBV30 and TRBJ2-1; 8 bases match TRBD1. The CDR3 sequence is 14 residues long. V trimming: 3 bases; J trimming: 2 bases; junction bases outside the gene matches: 3. Germline assignment: CDR1 GTSNPN and CDR2 SVGIG (reference sequence). CDR3 loop: CAWSTGGPYNEQFF. As DNA, the CDR3 is TGTGCCTGGAGCACAGGGGGACCCTACAATGAGCAGTTCTTC.

The chain links TRBV6-5 to TRBJ1-5; no firm D call. The V and J ends lost 6 bases and 2 bases respectively, with 8 bases between them. Germline-derived CDR1 and CDR2 are MNHEY and SVGAGI. The CDR3 runs 13 residues. The CDR3 nucleotides read TGTGCCAGCAGGAGAGATGGCAATCAGCCCCAGCATTTT. This translates into CASRRDGNQPQHF.

The chain is built from TRBV28 and TRBJ1-2; D gene ambiguous. Germline CDR1 reads MDHEN; CDR2 reads SYDVKM. The CDR3 totals 12 residues. V lost 7 bases and J lost 2, with 8 bases in between. The CDR3 loop is CASTTGNYGYTF. In DNA form, the CDR3 reads TGTGCCAGCACGACGGGGAACTATGGCTACACCTTC.